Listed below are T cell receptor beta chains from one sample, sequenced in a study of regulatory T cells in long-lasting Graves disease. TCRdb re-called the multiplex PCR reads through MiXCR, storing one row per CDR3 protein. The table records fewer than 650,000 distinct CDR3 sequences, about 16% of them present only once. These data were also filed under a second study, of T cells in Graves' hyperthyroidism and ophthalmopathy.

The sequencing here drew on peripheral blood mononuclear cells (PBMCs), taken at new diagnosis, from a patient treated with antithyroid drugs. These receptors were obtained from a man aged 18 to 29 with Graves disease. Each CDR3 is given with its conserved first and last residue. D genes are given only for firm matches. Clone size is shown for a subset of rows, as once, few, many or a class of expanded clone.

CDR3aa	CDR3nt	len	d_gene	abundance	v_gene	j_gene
CASSQDGPSSYNEQFF	TGCGCCAGCAGCCAAGACGGTCCAAGCTCCTACAATGAGCAGTTCTTC	16	-	few	TRBV4-1	TRBJ2-1
CASSFNGGDQPQHF	TGTGCCAGCAGTTTTAATGGAGGGGATCAGCCCCAGCATTTT	14	-	many	TRBV12-3/TRBV12-4	TRBJ1-5
CSVAGDNQPQHF	TGCAGCGTTGCAGGGGACAATCAGCCCCAGCATTTT	12	-	-	TRBV29-1	TRBJ1-5
CASMGGTGNTGELFF	TGTGCCAGTATGGGGGGGACAGGAAACACCGGGGAGCTGTTTTTT	15	-	-	TRBV19	TRBJ2-2
CASSLESGSKKEQFF	TGTGCCAGCAGCTTAGAGAGCGGGAGTAAGAAGGAGCAGTTCTTC	15	TRBD2	-	TRBV7-9	TRBJ2-1
CASSEDPRGREFF	TGTGCCAGCAGTGAAGACCCCAGGGGGAGAGAGTTCTTC	13	TRBD1	many	TRBV6-2/TRBV6-3	TRBJ2-1
CATLGQGTDTQYF	TGTGCCACCTTGGGACAGGGCACAGATACGCAGTATTTT	13	TRBD1	many	TRBV10-3	TRBJ2-3
CASSTTGDGYTF	TGTGCCAGCAGCACTACAGGGGATGGCTACACCTTC	12	TRBD1	many	TRBV2	TRBJ1-2
CASSLFSVASGSPLHF	TGTGCCAGCAGCCTATTCAGCGTTGCGTCTGGTTCACCCCTCCACTTT	16	-	few	TRBV7-3	TRBJ1-6
CAWITSGYEQYF	TGTGCCTGGATCACTAGCGGGTACGAGCAGTACTTC	12	TRBD2	many	TRBV30	TRBJ2-7
CSAPGLNEQYF	TGCAGTGCCCCGGGACTGAATGAGCAGTACTTC	11	-	many	TRBV20-1	TRBJ2-7
CASGRSGSGNTIYF	TGTGCTAGTGGGCGTTCAGGCTCTGGAAACACCATATATTTT	14	-	-	TRBV12-5	TRBJ1-3
CASMMAWGLNTEAFF	TGTGCCAGCATGATGGCCTGGGGTTTGAACACTGAAGCTTTCTTT	15	-	-	TRBV25-1	TRBJ1-1
CSASRTGVVGELFF	TGCAGTGCTAGCCGGACAGGGGTCGTCGGGGAGCTGTTTTTT	14	TRBD1	-	TRBV20-1	TRBJ2-2
CASSGTGTGIPLHF	TGTGCCAGCAGTGGCACCGGGACAGGCATTCCCCTCCACTTT	14	TRBD1	once	TRBV6-1	TRBJ1-6
CASSQGTSGRNEQFF	TGTGCCAGCAGCCAAGGGACTAGCGGGAGGAATGAGCAGTTCTTC	15	TRBD2	many	TRBV3-1	TRBJ2-1
CASSIGDPGTGGGGQYF	TGTGCCAGTAGTATTGGCGACCCCGGGACAGGGGGCGGAGGGCAGTACTTC	17	TRBD1	-	TRBV11-1	TRBJ2-7
CSARRDLNSPLHF	TGCAGTGCCCGGAGGGACTTAAATTCACCCCTCCACTTT	13	-	many	TRBV20-1	TRBJ1-6
CASSYSYGREETQYF	TGTGCCAGCAGTTACTCGTACGGGAGGGAAGAGACCCAGTACTTC	15	TRBD2	many	TRBV6-5	TRBJ2-5
CSVENIKLGTSTYEQYF	TGCAGCGTTGAAAATATCAAGTTGGGGACCTCTACCTACGAGCAGTACTTC	17	-	-	TRBV29-1	TRBJ2-7
CASSTDRVSYEQYF	TGCGCCAGCAGCACCGACAGGGTATCCTACGAGCAGTACTTC	14	TRBD1	-	TRBV5-1	TRBJ2-7
CASSSNRGRNLNEQFF	TGTGCCAGCAGCTCTAACAGGGGTCGAAACCTTAATGAGCAGTTCTTC	16	TRBD1	many	TRBV11-2	TRBJ2-1
CASSLSWTGIGGYTF	TGTGCCAGCAGTTTATCCTGGACAGGAATCGGTGGCTACACCTTC	15	TRBD1	many	TRBV28	TRBJ1-2
CSARDGETSGNTIYF	TGCAGTGCTAGAGATGGGGAAACCTCTGGAAACACCATATATTTT	15	-	-	TRBV20-1	TRBJ1-3
CSARYGDREAEQYF	TGCAGTGCTAGGTATGGGGACAGGGAGGCCGAGCAGTACTTC	14	TRBD1	many	TRBV20-1	TRBJ2-7
CSAFLGQSYEQYF	TGCAGTGCTTTTTTGGGACAGTCCTACGAGCAGTACTTC	13	TRBD1	many	TRBV20-1	TRBJ2-7
CASRVAGANTGELFF	TGTGCCAGCAGGGTTGCTGGGGCGAACACCGGGGAGCTGTTTTTT	15	-	-	TRBV27	TRBJ2-2
CASSQVGRQYNSPLHF	TGTGCCAGCAGCCAAGTAGGTCGGCAGTATAATTCACCCCTCCACTTT	16	-	-	TRBV3-1	TRBJ1-6
CASSLEGQGDNVLTF	TGCGCCAGCAGCTTGGAGGGACAGGGTGACAACGTCCTGACTTTC	15	TRBD1	many	TRBV5-1	TRBJ2-6
CASMGAGGRYEQYF	TGTGCCAGCATGGGGGCAGGGGGACGCTACGAGCAGTACTTC	14	TRBD1	-	TRBV2	TRBJ2-7
CASGFGGTYEQYF	TGTGCTAGTGGTTTTGGGGGCACCTACGAGCAGTACTTC	13	-	-	TRBV12-5	TRBJ2-7
CASSTTGFRTGELFF	TGCGCCAGCAGCACAACAGGGTTCCGGACCGGGGAGCTGTTTTTT	15	-	-	TRBV5-1	TRBJ2-2
CASRGAGRVVEQYF	TGTGCCAGCAGGGGGGCGGGCAGGGTGGTCGAGCAGTACTTC	14	-	-	TRBV27	TRBJ2-7
CASSPTGGGVETQYF	TGTGCCAGCAGTCCTACCGGGGGGGGAGTTGAGACCCAGTACTTC	15	TRBD2	many	TRBV12-3/TRBV12-4	TRBJ2-5
CASSRTGKLAYGYTF	TGTGCCAGCAGTAGGACAGGGAAATTGGCCTATGGCTACACCTTC	15	TRBD1	few	TRBV12-3/TRBV12-4	TRBJ1-2
CASSEIGGNTEAFF	TGTGCCAGCAGTGAGATAGGGGGAAACACTGAAGCTTTCTTT	14	-	-	TRBV6-1	TRBJ1-1
CASSEGAGAAYEQYF	TGTGCCAGCAGCGAAGGGGCGGGAGCGGCTTACGAGCAGTACTTC	15	TRBD2	many	TRBV11-2	TRBJ2-7
CASGGPGTGVGEQYF	TGTGCCAGCGGAGGGCCCGGGACAGGGGTCGGAGAGCAGTACTTC	15	TRBD1	few	TRBV28	TRBJ2-7
CAGSPPRTGGSDQPQHF	TGTGCCGGCAGCCCCCCCCGAACAGGGGGCAGTGATCAGCCCCAGCATTTT	17	TRBD1	-	TRBV6-1	TRBJ1-5
CASSPLGPKETQYF	TGTGCCAGCAGCCCCCTAGGGCCTAAAGAGACCCAGTACTTC	14	-	few	TRBV6-1	TRBJ2-5
CASRPWGGKETQYF	TGTGCCAGCAGGCCTTGGGGGGGAAAAGAGACCCAGTACTTC	14	TRBD2	-	TRBV5-6	TRBJ2-5
CASSSTDTRAYEQYF	TGTGCCAGCAGCTCGACGGATACTCGCGCCTACGAGCAGTACTTC	15	-	-	TRBV7-9	TRBJ2-7
CASSPPGRGRWDTQYF	TGTGCCAGCTCACCACCGGGCAGGGGGCGCTGGGATACGCAGTATTTT	16	TRBD1	-	TRBV18	TRBJ2-3
CASSYVGTYEQYF	TGTGCCAGCAGTTACGTCGGTACCTACGAGCAGTACTTC	13	-	many	TRBV6-5	TRBJ2-7
CASSYRGLSLEQYF	TGTGCCAGCAGTTACCGAGGACTATCTCTCGAGCAGTACTTC	14	-	many	TRBV27	TRBJ2-7
CASSEFARVDEQYF	TGTGCCAGCAGTGAATTCGCCAGGGTCGACGAGCAGTACTTC	14	-	many	TRBV6-1	TRBJ2-7
CASSLFGVVGETQHF	TGTGCCAGCAGCTTATTCGGGGTAGTGGGAGAGACCCAGCACTTC	15	-	-	TRBV7-8	TRBJ2-1
CASSCGQVDSCEQYF	TGTGCCAGCAGTTGTGGACAGGTTGACTCTTGCGAGCAGTACTTC	15	TRBD1	many	TRBV6-2/TRBV6-3	TRBJ2-7
CAISRTSGSYEQYF	TGTGCCATCAGCCGGACTAGCGGGAGTTACGAGCAGTACTTC	14	TRBD2	many	TRBV10-3	TRBJ2-7
CASRAMTGTRLEGELFF	TGTGCCAGCAGAGCTATGACCGGGACTCGGCTGGAGGGGGAGCTGTTTTTT	17	-	-	TRBV28	TRBJ2-2
CSAPGQGASYEQYF	TGCAGTGCTCCTGGACAGGGGGCTTCATACGAGCAGTACTTC	14	TRBD1	many	TRBV20-1	TRBJ2-7